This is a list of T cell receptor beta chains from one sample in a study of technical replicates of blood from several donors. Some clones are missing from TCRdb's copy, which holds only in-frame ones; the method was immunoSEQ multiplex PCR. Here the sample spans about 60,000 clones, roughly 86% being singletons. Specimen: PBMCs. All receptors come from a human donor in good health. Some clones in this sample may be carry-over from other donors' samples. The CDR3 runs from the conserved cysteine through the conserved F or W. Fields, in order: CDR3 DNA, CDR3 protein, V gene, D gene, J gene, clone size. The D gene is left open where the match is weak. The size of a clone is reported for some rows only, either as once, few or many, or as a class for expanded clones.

CDR3 DNA: TGCGCCAGCAGCCAAGAAACAGGGTTCCATGGCTACACCTTC; CDR3 protein: CASSQETGFHGYTF; V gene: TRBV4-3; D gene: .; J gene: TRBJ1-2; clone size: few
CDR3 DNA: TGTGCCAGCAGCCCCGGACAGATTAGGACTGAAGCTTTCTTT; CDR3 protein: CASSPGQIRTEAFF; V gene: TRBV7-2; D gene: .; J gene: TRBJ1-1; clone size: .
CDR3 DNA: TGCAGCGGGCACACAGCCTCCGAAGCTTTCTTT; CDR3 protein: CSGHTASEAFF; V gene: TRBV29-1; D gene: .; J gene: TRBJ1-1; clone size: .
CDR3 DNA: TGTGCCAGCAGCTTAGATGGGGGCGCTTTATCCAAAAACATTCAGTACTTC; CDR3 protein: CASSLDGGALSKNIQYF; V gene: TRBV11-2; D gene: .; J gene: TRBJ2-4; clone size: .
CDR3 DNA: TGTGCCAGCAGCCCACTAGCGGGAGGGCCCTACGAGACCCAGTACTTC; CDR3 protein: CASSPLAGGPYETQYF; V gene: TRBV13; D gene: TRBD2; J gene: TRBJ2-5; clone size: .
CDR3 DNA: TGCGCCAGCAGCCAAGACCGGGCGGGAGTGAGATACGAGCAGTACTTC; CDR3 protein: CASSQDRAGVRYEQYF; V gene: TRBV4-3; D gene: TRBD2; J gene: TRBJ2-7; clone size: .
CDR3 DNA: TGCGCCAGCAGCCCAGGGGGGGCGGGAGGGTCGAATGAGCAGTTCTTC; CDR3 protein: CASSPGGAGGSNEQFF; V gene: TRBV5-1; D gene: TRBD2; J gene: TRBJ2-1; clone size: .
CDR3 DNA: TGCGCCAGCAGCGGTAGCGGCGCCTACAATGAGCAGTTCTTC; CDR3 protein: CASSGSGAYNEQFF; V gene: TRBV5-1; D gene: .; J gene: TRBJ2-1; clone size: once
CDR3 DNA: TGCGCCAGCAGCTTGACAGGTGAAAAACTGTTTTTT; CDR3 protein: CASSLTGEKLFF; V gene: TRBV5-1; D gene: .; J gene: TRBJ1-4; clone size: .
CDR3 DNA: TGCGCCAGCAGCTTGGGTCCCCCCGCCGGAGGGAACACCGGGGAGCTGTTTTTT; CDR3 protein: CASSLGPPAGGNTGELFF; V gene: TRBV5-1; D gene: .; J gene: TRBJ2-2; clone size: .
CDR3 DNA: TGTGCCAGCAGGACAGGGTCGCGCACCGGGGAGCTGTTTTTT; CDR3 protein: CASRTGSRTGELFF; V gene: TRBV6-4; D gene: TRBD1; J gene: TRBJ2-2; clone size: .
CDR3 DNA: TGTGCCAGCAGTTGGACAGGGGTGCAGCCCCAGCATTTT; CDR3 protein: CASSWTGVQPQHF; V gene: TRBV2; D gene: TRBD1; J gene: TRBJ1-5; clone size: few
CDR3 DNA: TGTGCCAGCACTCAGGGGTTAGGGGAGACCCAGTACTTC; CDR3 protein: CASTQGLGETQYF; V gene: TRBV6-6; D gene: .; J gene: TRBJ2-5; clone size: .
CDR3 DNA: TGTGCCAGCAGCTCTGATAGTCAGCCCCAGCATTTT; CDR3 protein: CASSSDSQPQHF; V gene: TRBV7-9; D gene: .; J gene: TRBJ1-5; clone size: .
CDR3 DNA: TGTGCCAGCATCGGGGGGGGGCGCACAGATACGCAGTATTTT; CDR3 protein: CASIGGGRTDTQYF; V gene: TRBV5-4; D gene: TRBD2; J gene: TRBJ2-3; clone size: .
CDR3 DNA: TGCGCCAGCAGCTCCACAGGAACACCGAGCACAGATACGCAGTATTTT; CDR3 protein: CASSSTGTPSTDTQYF; V gene: TRBV5-1; D gene: .; J gene: TRBJ2-3; clone size: .
CDR3 DNA: TGTGCCAGCAGCCCGGGGGGAAACTATGGCTACACCTTC; CDR3 protein: CASSPGGNYGYTF; V gene: TRBV9; D gene: .; J gene: TRBJ1-2; clone size: .
CDR3 DNA: TGTGCCAGCAGCTCCACCAGGGTCGGGGAGCTGTTTTTT; CDR3 protein: CASSSTRVGELFF; V gene: TRBV7-7; D gene: .; J gene: TRBJ2-2; clone size: .
CDR3 DNA: TGTGCCCAGAAGAGGGCCCTCAATTCACCCCTCCACTTT; CDR3 protein: CAQKRALNSPLHF; V gene: TRBV2; D gene: .; J gene: TRBJ1-6; clone size: .
CDR3 DNA: TGTGCCACCAGCAGAGATTTGCAGCGCAACAATGAGCAGTTCTTC; CDR3 protein: CATSRDLQRNNEQFF; V gene: TRBV15; D gene: .; J gene: TRBJ2-1; clone size: .
CDR3 DNA: TGTGCCAGTAGTCGACTTAGCGGGAAGAACCATGAGCAGTTCTTC; CDR3 protein: CASSRLSGKNHEQFF; V gene: TRBV19; D gene: TRBD2; J gene: TRBJ2-1; clone size: .
CDR3 DNA: TGTGCCAGCAGTGGAGGGCAGTCCCCGGTGGTTGAGCAGTTCTTC; CDR3 protein: CASSGGQSPVVEQFF; V gene: TRBV2; D gene: .; J gene: TRBJ2-1; clone size: .
CDR3 DNA: TGCGCCAGCAGCCAAGATCCAACAGAAAGAAACTATGGCTACACCTTC; CDR3 protein: CASSQDPTERNYGYTF; V gene: TRBV4-3; D gene: .; J gene: TRBJ1-2; clone size: once
CDR3 DNA: TGTGCCAGCAGCGTAGGGACTAGCGGGGGCCAGAAAGGCGAGACCCAGTACTTC; CDR3 protein: CASSVGTSGGQKGETQYF; V gene: TRBV9; D gene: TRBD2; J gene: TRBJ2-5; clone size: .
CDR3 DNA: TGTGCCTGGAGTCAGTCCTACGAGCAGTACTTC; CDR3 protein: CAWSQSYEQYF; V gene: TRBV30; D gene: .; J gene: TRBJ2-7; clone size: .
CDR3 DNA: TGCGCCAGCAGTGAAAGCCGCGGGTCGAGGGGGTCCTCGAACACCGGGGAGCTGTTTTTT; CDR3 protein: CASSESRGSRGSSNTGELFF; V gene: TRBV10-1; D gene: .; J gene: TRBJ2-2; clone size: .
CDR3 DNA: TGTGCCACCAGCAGAGATTGGGGGGGGGCGAGGGAGCAGTACTTC; CDR3 protein: CATSRDWGGAREQYF; V gene: TRBV15; D gene: .; J gene: TRBJ2-7; clone size: .
CDR3 DNA: TGCGCCAGCAGCCAAGGCCCCGTTTCCGGGACTACGTCCAATGAGCAGTTCTTC; CDR3 protein: CASSQGPVSGTTSNEQFF; V gene: TRBV4-3; D gene: TRBD2; J gene: TRBJ2-1; clone size: .
CDR3 DNA: TGTGCCAGCAGCTTACAGGGATCTGGAAACACCATATATTTT; CDR3 protein: CASSLQGSGNTIYF; V gene: TRBV13; D gene: .; J gene: TRBJ1-3; clone size: .
CDR3 DNA: TGTGCCAGCAGCGTCGTGAGTAGCAATCAGCCCCAGCATTTT; CDR3 protein: CASSVVSSNQPQHF; V gene: TRBV9; D gene: .; J gene: TRBJ1-5; clone size: .
CDR3 DNA: TGTGCCAGCACCCAGACGGCGGCCGGGGAGCTGTTTTTT; CDR3 protein: CASTQTAAGELFF; V gene: TRBV2; D gene: .; J gene: TRBJ2-2; clone size: .
CDR3 DNA: TGTGCCAGTAGTACATCAAGACGGGGGGCTTCTGGAAACACCATATATTTT; CDR3 protein: CASSTSRRGASGNTIYF; V gene: TRBV19; D gene: .; J gene: TRBJ1-3; clone size: .
CDR3 DNA: TGTGCCAGCAGCCGGGACAGGGGTTGGTCACCCCTCCACTTT; CDR3 protein: CASSRDRGWSPLHF; V gene: TRBV6-6; D gene: TRBD1; J gene: TRBJ1-6; clone size: once
CDR3 DNA: TGTGCCAGCAGCTTCGGTTATGGGGGACACCTCTATGGCTACACCTTC; CDR3 protein: CASSFGYGGHLYGYTF; V gene: TRBV9; D gene: .; J gene: TRBJ1-2; clone size: .
CDR3 DNA: TGTGCCAGCAGCTTTACTACCGGGACACGGCTTTCCCCCCGCCTCTATGGCTACACCTTC; CDR3 protein: CASSFTTGTRLSPRLYGYTF; V gene: TRBV5-4; D gene: .; J gene: TRBJ1-2; clone size: once
CDR3 DNA: TGCAGCGTTTCCCAGGGGGCTATCCCCTACGAGCAGTACTTC; CDR3 protein: CSVSQGAIPYEQYF; V gene: TRBV29-1; D gene: TRBD1; J gene: TRBJ2-7; clone size: .
CDR3 DNA: TGTGCCAGCAGCTCTAGAGGGGGTGGGGGCTACACCTTC; CDR3 protein: CASSSRGGGGYTF; V gene: TRBV13; D gene: .; J gene: TRBJ1-2; clone size: .
CDR3 DNA: TGTGCCAGCAGCCAGACCCTTGGGGGGGTCAATGAGCAGTTCTTC; CDR3 protein: CASSQTLGGVNEQFF; V gene: TRBV14; D gene: TRBD2; J gene: TRBJ2-1; clone size: .
CDR3 DNA: TGTGCCAGCAGCAACCGCCCGGGACTAGCGAGCTTCTCCTACAATGAGCAGTTCTTC; CDR3 protein: CASSNRPGLASFSYNEQFF; V gene: TRBV7-2; D gene: TRBD2; J gene: TRBJ2-1; clone size: .
CDR3 DNA: TGTGCCAGCAGCCAGTCAGGGGGTATAGATACGCAGTATTTT; CDR3 protein: CASSQSGGIDTQYF; V gene: TRBV6-6; D gene: TRBD1; J gene: TRBJ2-3; clone size: .
CDR3 DNA: TGTGCCAGCAGCCGCGGACTGGGACAGGGTTTTTATGGCTACACCTTC; CDR3 protein: CASSRGLGQGFYGYTF; V gene: TRBV13; D gene: TRBD1; J gene: TRBJ1-2; clone size: .
CDR3 DNA: TGTGCCAGCAGTTTTGCAGGAGGACGCTCTGGGGCCAACGTCCTGACTTTC; CDR3 protein: CASSFAGGRSGANVLTF; V gene: TRBV27; D gene: .; J gene: TRBJ2-6; clone size: .
CDR3 DNA: TGTGCCAGCAGTGAGGGCAGATACAATGAGCAGTTCTTC; CDR3 protein: CASSEGRYNEQFF; V gene: TRBV2; D gene: .; J gene: TRBJ2-1; clone size: .
CDR3 DNA: TGTGCCAGCAGCGTTAGCTACTCTGGAAACACCATATATTTT; CDR3 protein: CASSVSYSGNTIYF; V gene: TRBV6-5; D gene: .; J gene: TRBJ1-3; clone size: .
CDR3 DNA: TGTGCCATCGGGGCTAGCGGGGAACAATACAATGAGCAGTTCTTC; CDR3 protein: CAIGASGEQYNEQFF; V gene: TRBV10-3; D gene: TRBD2; J gene: TRBJ2-1; clone size: few
CDR3 DNA: TGCAGCGTTGGTGGCGGTGCTTATGGCTACACCTTC; CDR3 protein: CSVGGGAYGYTF; V gene: TRBV29-1; D gene: .; J gene: TRBJ1-2; clone size: .
CDR3 DNA: TGTGCCTGGAGGAGACAGCCAGCCACCTACGAGCAGTACTTC; CDR3 protein: CAWRRQPATYEQYF; V gene: TRBV30; D gene: .; J gene: TRBJ2-7; clone size: .
CDR3 DNA: TGTGCCAGCAGTCCCGGGAGGCTAGCCAAAAACATTCAGTACTTC; CDR3 protein: CASSPGRLAKNIQYF; V gene: TRBV6-5; D gene: TRBD2; J gene: TRBJ2-4; clone size: .
CDR3 DNA: TGTGCCAGTAGTATGGGTAGCGGGGGCCCCCTATACAATGAGCAGTTCTTC; CDR3 protein: CASSMGSGGPLYNEQFF; V gene: TRBV19; D gene: TRBD2; J gene: TRBJ2-1; clone size: .
CDR3 DNA: TGTGCCAGCAGCTTGACCGGGAGGAAATCCTACGAGCAGTACTTC; CDR3 protein: CASSLTGRKSYEQYF; V gene: TRBV5-4; D gene: TRBD2; J gene: TRBJ2-7; clone size: once
CDR3 DNA: TGTGCCAGCAGATCGACAGGCAATCAGCCCCAGCATTTT; CDR3 protein: CASRSTGNQPQHF; V gene: TRBV6-5; D gene: .; J gene: TRBJ1-5; clone size: .
CDR3 DNA: TGTGCCAGCAGCCCAAGCGGGAGTGTCTACGAGCAGTACTTC; CDR3 protein: CASSPSGSVYEQYF; V gene: TRBV7-9; D gene: TRBD2; J gene: TRBJ2-7; clone size: few
CDR3 DNA: TGTGCCAGCAGTGTGAACAGGGGCCGTAACTATGGCTACACCTTC; CDR3 protein: CASSVNRGRNYGYTF; V gene: TRBV2; D gene: TRBD1; J gene: TRBJ1-2; clone size: .
CDR3 DNA: TGCGCCAGCAGCCAAGAACCGAATCGACAGGGAGTAAATGAGCAGTTCTTC; CDR3 protein: CASSQEPNRQGVNEQFF; V gene: TRBV4-1; D gene: TRBD1; J gene: TRBJ2-1; clone size: once
CDR3 DNA: TGCGCCAGCAGCCAAGCGACTGGTACAGGGGAGCGGGAAAAACTGTTTTTT; CDR3 protein: CASSQATGTGEREKLFF; V gene: TRBV4-3; D gene: TRBD1; J gene: TRBJ1-4; clone size: .
CDR3 DNA: TGTGCCAGCAGCCCCAGACTTACAACCGGGGAGCTGTTTTTT; CDR3 protein: CASSPRLTTGELFF; V gene: TRBV5-6; D gene: .; J gene: TRBJ2-2; clone size: .
CDR3 DNA: TGTGCCAGCAGCCAAGACTTCAGGGGCGACCTGAACATTCAGTACTTC; CDR3 protein: CASSQDFRGDLNIQYF; V gene: TRBV4-2; D gene: .; J gene: TRBJ2-4; clone size: .
CDR3 DNA: TGTGCCAGCAGTTACTTCATAGGGACTAGCGGGAGAGGCTCCTACGAGCAGTACTTC; CDR3 protein: CASSYFIGTSGRGSYEQYF; V gene: TRBV6-7; D gene: TRBD2; J gene: TRBJ2-7; clone size: .
CDR3 DNA: TGTGCCAGCAGCGGCAATCAGGCGACGATCGAAGCTTTCTTT; CDR3 protein: CASSGNQATIEAFF; V gene: TRBV9; D gene: .; J gene: TRBJ1-1; clone size: .